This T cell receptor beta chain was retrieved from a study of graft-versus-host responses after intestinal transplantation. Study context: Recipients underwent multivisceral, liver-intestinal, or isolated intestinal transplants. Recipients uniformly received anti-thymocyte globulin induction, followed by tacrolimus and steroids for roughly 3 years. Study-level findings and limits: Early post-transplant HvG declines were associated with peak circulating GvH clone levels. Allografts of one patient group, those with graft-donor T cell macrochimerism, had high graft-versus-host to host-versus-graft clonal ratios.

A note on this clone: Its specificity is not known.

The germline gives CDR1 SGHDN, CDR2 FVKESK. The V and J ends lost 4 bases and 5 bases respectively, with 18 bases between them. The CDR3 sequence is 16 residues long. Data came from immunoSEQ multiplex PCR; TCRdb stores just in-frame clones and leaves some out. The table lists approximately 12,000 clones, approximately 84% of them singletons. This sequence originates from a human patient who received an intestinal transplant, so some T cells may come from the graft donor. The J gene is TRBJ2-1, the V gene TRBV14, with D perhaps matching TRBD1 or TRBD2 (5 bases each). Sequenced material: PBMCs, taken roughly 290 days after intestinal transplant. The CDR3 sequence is CASSPQRDLWDNEQFF. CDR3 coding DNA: TGTGCCAGCAGCCCCCAGAGGGACCTCTGGGACAATGAGCAGTTCTTC.